Listed below are T cell receptor beta chains from one sample, sequenced in a study of T cell responses to AZD1222 COVID-19 vaccine. Sequencing was performed with immunoSEQ multiplex PCR; in TCRdb, only in-frame clones are kept and a portion is missing. The sample has about 260,000 clones, over 90% seen once; the top ten hold roughly 0.6%. The input for sequencing was peripheral blood, taken on day 0 of AZD1222 vaccination. The receptor set was obtained from an adult in good health. CDR3s leave out the opening cysteine and the closing phenylalanine or tryptophan.

V gene	CDR3 protein
TRBV2	ASRLDLSGEQY
TRBV18	ASSPGRAEGYTDTQY
TRBV21-1	ASRIRSGFTGNTIY
TRBV9	ASAGQSPYGYT
TRBV28	ASRSFQETQY
TRBV2	ASGAGEWAEAF
TRBV2	ASSDSGGTQPQH
TRBV25-1	ASSGPEWDTEAF
TRBV28	ASSPEGYTDTQY
TRBV5-1	ASSPGLSGELF
TRBV13	ASSLALGAGHYEQY
TRBV3-1/TRBV3-2	ASSRGTGDSYEQY
TRBV7-9	ASSEGQVYEQY
TRBV6-2/TRBV6-3	ASSYPRTGEFRRYDGYT
TRBV14	ASSQARPRDEQF
TRBV6-5	ASSPLRNNEQF
TRBV21-1	ASSKSPRRALSPEQY
TRBV7-8	ASSGRQGAHQPQH
TRBV11-2	ASSLDSRGGYYEQY
TRBV14	ASSQKGRTGELF
TRBV28	ASSHEYNEQF
TRBV27	ASRLRGGTNQPQH